This T cell receptor beta chain was found in a study of blood T cells in healthy people across ages. Findings and limits, study-wide: Diversity of TCR beta per million T cells declined in a roughly linear way with age. Donors of long life had a larger count of naive CD4+ cells and greater diversity than aged donors.

The germline gives CDR1 DFQATT, CDR2 SNEGSKA (reference sequence). With 7 bases clipped from V and 10 bases from J, the junction kept 12 bases outside the gene matches. The CDR3 length is 14 residues. In regard to this clonotype: The target antigen is unknown.

Through a sample-barcoded 5' primer and a J-beta primer mix, a second PCR was run for roughly 7 to 11 cycles. TCRdb itself ran the 5' RACE reads through MiXCR, one entry per CDR3 protein. The sample shows some 1.5 million distinct CDR3 sequences, approximately 30% of them seen only once. Material for sequencing was blood. The gene calls are TRBV20-1 and TRBJ2-1; TRBD2 matches at 11 bases. This sequence originates from a woman aged 25 to 45 in good health. The CDR3 DNA follows: TGCAGTGGTAGCGGGAGGGCCTCTGGATACGAGCAGTTCTTC. Its translation: CSGSGRASGYEQFF.